The sequence of this T cell receptor beta chain was determined in a study of T cell responses to AZD1222 COVID-19 vaccine. Trimming left V 6 bases short and J 4 bases short, with 15 bases between. Germline assignment: CDR1 MNHEY and CDR2 SVGAGI. The CDR3 loop spans 14 amino acids. The data were produced by immunoSEQ multiplex PCR, yet TCRdb's version contains in-frame clones alone and is incomplete. The repertoire has about 130,000 clones, 70% to 90% of them found once; the top ten carry 1.6%. The sample was peripheral blood, taken on day 0 of AZD1222 vaccination. The source of this sequence is an adult in good health. The chain is built from TRBV6-5 and TRBJ1-1; no clear D. CDR3 coding DNA: TGTGCCAGCAGAAAAGACCAAGTCGTCACTGAAGCTTTCTTT. Protein sequence: CASRKDQVVTEAFF.